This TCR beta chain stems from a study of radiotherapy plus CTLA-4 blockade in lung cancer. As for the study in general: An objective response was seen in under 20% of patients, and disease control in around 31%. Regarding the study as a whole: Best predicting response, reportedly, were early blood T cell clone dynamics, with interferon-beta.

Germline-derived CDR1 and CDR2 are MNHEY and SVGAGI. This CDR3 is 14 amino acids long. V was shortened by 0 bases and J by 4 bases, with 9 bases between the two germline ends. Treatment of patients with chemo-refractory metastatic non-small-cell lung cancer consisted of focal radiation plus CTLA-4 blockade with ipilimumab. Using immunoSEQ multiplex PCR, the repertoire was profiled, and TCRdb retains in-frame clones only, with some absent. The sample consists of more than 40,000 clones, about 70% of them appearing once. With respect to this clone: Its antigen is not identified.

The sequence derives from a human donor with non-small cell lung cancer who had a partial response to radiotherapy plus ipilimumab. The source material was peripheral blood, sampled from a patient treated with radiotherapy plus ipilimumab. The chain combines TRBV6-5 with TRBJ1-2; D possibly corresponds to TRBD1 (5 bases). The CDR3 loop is CASSYSGPAYGYTF. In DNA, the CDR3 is TGTGCCAGCAGTTACTCGGGGCCGGCCTATGGCTACACCTTC.